This TCR beta chain stems from a study of beta chain features in type 1 diabetes. Study-wide background: Taken together, all samples contributed some 100 million examined sorted cells.

Broader study findings: A pattern of fewer insertions and more deletions at VDJ junctions was seen in type 1 diabetes patients. All four CD4+ subsets from Type 1 diabetes patients carried moderately but significantly shorter TCRB CDR3s. Using cDNA template may skew counts toward highly expressing activated cells. Across patients, naive, central memory and Treg TCRB repertoires exhibited apparently greater similarity than was observed across healthy donors.

The CDR3 contains 15 residues. V lost 0 bases, J lost 4 bases, and 10 bases lay in between. Per germline, CDR1 SGHRS and CDR2 YFSETQ. The sequenced template was cDNA made from the entire isolated RNA. Assay used: immunoSEQ multiplex PCR; TCRdb lists only in-frame clones, some missing. This sample has over 650,000 clones, with around an eighth found just once. About this clone: Its antigen is not known.

This TCR was recovered from a man between 18 and 35 years old with type 1 diabetes. The V gene is TRBV5-1, the J gene TRBJ2-2, with D maybe TRBD1 (6 bases). The material sequenced was naive CD4+ T cells from blood. CDR3 nucleotides: TGCGCCAGCAGCTTGGCAGGGGACGGCACCGGGGAGCTGTTTTTT. Amino acids: CASSLAGDGTGELFF.